The TCR beta chain under discussion was sequenced for a study of vaccination and CD4 T cells after COVID-19. Scientists ran DNA taken from cultured CD4+ T cells through the Oncomine TCR Beta short-read assay for sequencing. TCRdb used MiXCR to reprocess the PCR reads, holding one entry per CDR3 protein. The sample holds tens of thousands of distinct CDR3 sequences, 42% seen once. Remarks on this clonotype: Its target is not known.

V trimming: 1 base; J trimming: 4 bases; junction bases outside the gene matches: 9. The CDR3 covers 16 residues. Germline V gene sequence: CDR1 DFQATT, CDR2 SNEGSKA (reference sequence). Time point: late sampling 161 to 241 days after vaccination in three convalescent patients. Stated treatment: approximately nine-day PBMC culture with coronavirus spike peptide pools or control peptides (ViraFEST assay). After expanding antigen-specific T cells with peptide pools, ViraFEST sequenced their TCRs. The sequence was collected from a human donor who had recovered from COVID-19. The chain carries TRBV20-1 and TRBJ2-3; 9 bases align to TRBD2. The sample in question was CD4+ T cells from blood, cultured in vitro, obtained about 7 months after SARS-CoV-2 vaccination. The CDR3: CSARAAAGGPSDTQYF. CDR3 in DNA: TGCAGTGCTAGAGCGGCGGCGGGAGGGCCATCAGATACGCAGTATTTT.